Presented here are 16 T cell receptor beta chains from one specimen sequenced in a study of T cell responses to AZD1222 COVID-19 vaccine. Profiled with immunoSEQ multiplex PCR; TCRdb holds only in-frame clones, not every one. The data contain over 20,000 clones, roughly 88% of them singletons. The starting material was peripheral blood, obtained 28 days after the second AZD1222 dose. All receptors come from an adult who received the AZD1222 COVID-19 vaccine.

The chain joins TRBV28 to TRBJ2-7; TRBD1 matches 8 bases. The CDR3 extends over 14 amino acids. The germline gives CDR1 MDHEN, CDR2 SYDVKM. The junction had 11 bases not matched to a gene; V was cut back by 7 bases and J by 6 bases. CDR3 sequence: CASKDREPIGEQYF. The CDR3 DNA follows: TGTGCCAGCAAGGACAGGGAGCCAATTGGCGAGCAGTACTTC.

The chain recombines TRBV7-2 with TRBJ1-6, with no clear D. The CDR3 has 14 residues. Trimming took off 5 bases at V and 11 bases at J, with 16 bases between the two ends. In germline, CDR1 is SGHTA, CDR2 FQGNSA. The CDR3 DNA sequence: TGTGCCAGCAGCCCCCGGAGGGAGGGTACACCCCTCCACTTT. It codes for CASSPRREGTPLHF.

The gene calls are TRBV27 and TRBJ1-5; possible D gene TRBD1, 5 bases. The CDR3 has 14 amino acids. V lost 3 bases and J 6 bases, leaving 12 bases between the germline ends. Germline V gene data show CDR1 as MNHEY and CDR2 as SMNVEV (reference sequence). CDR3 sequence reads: CASSFQGAGQPQHF. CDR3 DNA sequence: TGTGCCAGCAGTTTCCAAGGGGCCGGTCAGCCCCAGCATTTT.

In DNA form, the CDR3 reads TGTGCCAGCAGCTCTGGGACTAGAGTTATGGAGACCCAGTACTTC. Its protein is CASSSGTRVMETQYF. J is TRBJ2-5 and V is TRBV7-2; 8 bases are a match to TRBD2. J was trimmed by 5 bases and V by 4 bases; bases with no gene match: 9. The CDR3 loop spans 15 amino acids. CDR1 SGHTA and CDR2 FQGNSA come from the germline V gene.

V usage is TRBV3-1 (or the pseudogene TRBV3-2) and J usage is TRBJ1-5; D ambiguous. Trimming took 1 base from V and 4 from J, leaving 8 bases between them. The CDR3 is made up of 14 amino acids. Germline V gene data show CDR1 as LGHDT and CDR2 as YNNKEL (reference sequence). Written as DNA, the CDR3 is TGTGCCAGCAGCCAAGGGGTGAGTAATCAGCCCCAGCATTTT. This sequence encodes CASSQGVSNQPQHF.

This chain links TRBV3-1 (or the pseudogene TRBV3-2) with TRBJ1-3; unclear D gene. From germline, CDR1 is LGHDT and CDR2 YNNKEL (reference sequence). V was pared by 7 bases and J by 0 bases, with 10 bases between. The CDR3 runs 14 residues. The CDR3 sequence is CASNPGYSGNTIYF. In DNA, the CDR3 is TGTGCCAGCAACCCGGGCTACTCTGGAAACACCATATATTTT.

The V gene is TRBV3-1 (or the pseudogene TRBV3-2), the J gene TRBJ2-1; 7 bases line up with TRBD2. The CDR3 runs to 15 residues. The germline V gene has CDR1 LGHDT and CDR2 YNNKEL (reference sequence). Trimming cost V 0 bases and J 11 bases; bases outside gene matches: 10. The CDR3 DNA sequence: TGTGCCAGCAGCCAAGAAAGTAGACTAGCAATGAAGCAGTTCTTC. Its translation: CASSQESRLAMKQFF.

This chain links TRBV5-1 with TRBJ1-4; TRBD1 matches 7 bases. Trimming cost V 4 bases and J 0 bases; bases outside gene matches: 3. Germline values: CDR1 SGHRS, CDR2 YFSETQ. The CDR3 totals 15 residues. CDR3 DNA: TGCGCCAGCAGCACCGGACAGGCAACTAATGAAAAACTGTTTTTT. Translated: CASSTGQATNEKLFF.

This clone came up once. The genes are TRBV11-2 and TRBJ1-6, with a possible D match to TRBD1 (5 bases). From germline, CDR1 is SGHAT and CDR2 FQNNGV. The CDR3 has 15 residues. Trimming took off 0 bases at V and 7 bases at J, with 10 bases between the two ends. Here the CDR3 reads CASSLDPRGNSPLHF. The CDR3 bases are TGTGCCAGCAGCTTAGACCCTAGGGGAAATTCACCCCTCCACTTT.

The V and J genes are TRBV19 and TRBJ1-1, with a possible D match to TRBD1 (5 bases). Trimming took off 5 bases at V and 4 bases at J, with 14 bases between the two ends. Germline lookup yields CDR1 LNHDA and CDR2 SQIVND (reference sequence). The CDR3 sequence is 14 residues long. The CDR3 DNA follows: TGTGCCAGTAGTCCTACTTCTCAGGGCACTGAAGCTTTCTTT. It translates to CASSPTSQGTEAFF.

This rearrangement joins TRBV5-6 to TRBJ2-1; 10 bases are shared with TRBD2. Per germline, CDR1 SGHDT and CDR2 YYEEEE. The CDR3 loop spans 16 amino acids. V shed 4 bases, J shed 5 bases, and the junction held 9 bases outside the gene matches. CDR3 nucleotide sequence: TGTGCCAGCAGCGCCCCCGCTAGCGGGGGAAACAATGAGCAGTTCTTC. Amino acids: CASSAPASGGNNEQFF.

DNA of the CDR3: TGCGCCAGCAGCCAAGTTTGGACAGGGGGCGCGACGGCTTTCTTT. The encoded protein is CASSQVWTGGATAFF. The chain uses TRBV4-3 and TRBJ1-1; 11 positions agree with TRBD1. V lost 1 base to trimming and J lost 11 bases; unmatched junction nucleotides: 9. Germline V gene sequence: CDR1 LGHNA, CDR2 YSLEER. The CDR3 covers 15 residues.

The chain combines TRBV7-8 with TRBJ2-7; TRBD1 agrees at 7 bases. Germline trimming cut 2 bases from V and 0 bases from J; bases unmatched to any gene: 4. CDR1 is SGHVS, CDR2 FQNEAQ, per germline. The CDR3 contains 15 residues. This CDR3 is CASSLQGQSSYEQYF. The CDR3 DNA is TGTGCCAGCAGCTTACAGGGACAGAGCTCCTACGAGCAGTACTTC.

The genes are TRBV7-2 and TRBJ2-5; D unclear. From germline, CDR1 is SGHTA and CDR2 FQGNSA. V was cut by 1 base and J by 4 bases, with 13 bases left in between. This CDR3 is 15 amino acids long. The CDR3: CASSLDYSSGETQYF. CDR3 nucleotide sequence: TGTGCCAGCAGCTTAGATTATAGCTCTGGAGAGACCCAGTACTTC.

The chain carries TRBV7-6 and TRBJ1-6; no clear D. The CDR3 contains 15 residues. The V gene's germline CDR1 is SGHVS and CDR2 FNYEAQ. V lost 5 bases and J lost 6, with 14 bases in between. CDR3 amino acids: CASSPGSVANSPLHF. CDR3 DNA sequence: TGTGCCAGCAGCCCGGGGAGCGTAGCTAATTCACCCCTCCACTTT.

The CDR3 DNA is TGTGCCAGCAGCCAGAGGGACAGGGGGGATGGCTACACCTTC. This gives the protein CASSQRDRGDGYTF. The V and J genes are TRBV4-2 and TRBJ1-2; 11 positions agree with TRBD1. V lost 3 bases to trimming and J lost 6 bases; unmatched junction nucleotides: 3. CDR3 length: 14 residues. Germline V lookup: CDR1 LGHNA, CDR2 YNFKEQ.